One sample yielded the 23 T cell receptor beta chains listed below, sequenced in a study of identical twins. TCRdb used MiXCR to reprocess the 5' RACE reads, holding one entry per CDR3 protein. The repertoire has about 220,000 distinct CDR3 sequences, under 8.5% of them found once; the top ten carry about 15%. The same data also contributed to another study, on T cells expressing NK-cell markers.

Material: CD8+ T cells sorted from blood. The receptors originated from a woman between 18 and 30 years old in good health.

This chain links TRBV3-1 with TRBJ2-3; TRBD2 matches at 8 bases. Germline V gene sequence: CDR1 LGHDT, CDR2 YNNKEL (reference sequence). V trimming: 2 bases; J trimming: 3 bases; junction bases outside the gene matches: 7. The CDR3 contains 16 residues. The CDR3, as DNA: TGTGCCAGCAGCCAATCCAGCGGGAGAAGGACAGATACGCAGTATTTT. Its translation is CASSQSSGRRTDTQYF.

This clonotype has just a few counts. The chain uses TRBV14 and TRBJ2-7, with D tentatively TRBD1 (5 bases). V was pared by 1 base and J by 4 bases, with 14 bases between. The CDR3 length is 15 residues. Germline V gene sequence: CDR1 SGHDN, CDR2 FVKESK. The CDR3 nucleotides are TGTGCCAGCAGCCAAGCAGGGAAAAGTCCGTACGAGCAGTACTTC. Its translation: CASSQAGKSPYEQYF.

In this sample, this clonotype turned up a few times. The chain uses TRBV6-2 or TRBV6-3 and TRBJ2-1; 9 bases agree with TRBD2. With 0 bases clipped from V and 8 bases from J, the junction kept 20 bases outside the gene matches. The germline gives CDR1 MNHEY, CDR2 SVGEGT. The CDR3 is made up of 20 amino acids. The CDR3 protein is CASSYSFGVAGAFGIHEQFF. The CDR3 DNA sequence: TGTGCCAGCAGTTACTCGTTTGGAGTAGCGGGAGCGTTCGGTATCCATGAGCAGTTCTTC.

The chain employs TRBV3-1 and TRBJ2-1; D is ambiguous. This CDR3 is built from 17 residues. Germline-derived CDR1 and CDR2 are LGHDT and YNNKEL (reference sequence). Trimming took 7 bases from V and 9 from J, leaving 28 bases between them. CDR3: CASTKEVPWAPGSEQFF. In nucleotides, the CDR3 is TGTGCCAGCACCAAAGAGGTACCTTGGGCGCCTGGTAGTGAGCAGTTCTTC.

This clonotype was detected ten times or more. The chain employs TRBV9 and TRBJ2-3; TRBD2 aligns across 9 bases. Trimming took 10 bases from V and 1 from J; bases not matched to a gene: 16. In germline, CDR1 is SGDLS, CDR2 YYNGEE. This CDR3 contains 17 residues. The CDR3 DNA sequence: TGTGCCGGATATAGCGGGGGTCTACCCACCGGCACAGATACGCAGTATTTT. This gives the protein CAGYSGGLPTGTDTQYF.

This clonotype was seen a few times. The chain has TRBV4-1 and TRBJ2-1, with D perhaps TRBD2 (6 bases). Germline lookup yields CDR1 MGHRA and CDR2 YSYEKL. This CDR3 region has 13 residues. V was trimmed by 0 bases and J by 9 bases, leaving 9 bases between them. The CDR3 DNA follows: TGCGCCAGCAGCCAAGAGGGCGGGGTTGAGCAGTTCTTC. Translated: CASSQEGGVEQFF.

This clonotype appeared a few times. The V and J genes are TRBV6-5 and TRBJ2-7, with D unclear. Germline assignment: CDR1 MNHEY and CDR2 SVGAGI. There are 14 residues in the CDR3. V lost 3 bases and J lost 3, with 12 bases in between. The DNA of the CDR3 is TGTGCCAGCAGTTATGGGCCCTGGAGCTACGAGCAGTACTTC. Translated, it gives CASSYGPWSYEQYF.

This rearrangement joins TRBV12-5 to TRBJ2-1, with D unresolved. The CDR3 is made up of 13 amino acids. CDR1 and CDR2 (germline): LGHNT, FRNRAP. V was clipped by 2 bases and J by 6 bases, with 8 bases between them. The CDR3 region has the DNA TGTGCTAGTGGTTTGTCGGAAGGCAATGAGCAGTTCTTC. Its translation: CASGLSEGNEQFF. Based on the CDR3 plus reference TRBV12-5 and TRBJ2-1, the full variable domain is DARVTQTPRHKVTEMGQEVTMRCQPILGHNTVFWYRQTMMQGLELLAYFRNRAPLDDSGMPKDRFSAEMPDATLATLKIQPSEPRDSAVYFCASGLSEGNEQFFGPGTRLTVL.

V is TRBV20-1 and J is TRBJ2-1; 7 bases match TRBD1. Trimming cost V 6 bases and J 2 bases; bases outside gene matches: 4. Germline V lookup: CDR1 DFQATT, CDR2 SNEGSKA (reference sequence). CDR3 size: 13 residues. CDR3 region: CSARDRAYNEQFF. The CDR3 DNA sequence: TGCAGTGCGAGGGACAGAGCCTACAATGAGCAGTTCTTC.

This clonotype was picked up a small number of times. V and J are TRBV9 and TRBJ2-1, with no clear D. The V end was cut by 3 bases, the J end by 8 bases, with 12 bases between. The germline V gene encodes CDR1 SGDLS and CDR2 YYNGEE. The CDR3 is 13 residues long. CDR3 coding DNA: TGTGCCAGCAGCGCCGACGGTGGCTATGAGCAGTTCTTC. The encoded protein is CASSADGGYEQFF.

This clonotype was found a few times. This rearrangement joins TRBV5-5 to TRBJ2-5; 8 bases match TRBD2. J lost 1 base, V lost 3 bases, and 2 bases had no gene match. CDR1 and CDR2 (germline): SGHKS, YYEKEE (reference sequence). CDR3 length: 14 amino acids. Here the CDR3 DNA reads TGTGCCAGCAGCTCGACTAGCGCCCAAGAGACCCAGTACTTC. This codes for CASSSTSAQETQYF.

This clonotype was counted between two and nine times. DNA of the CDR3: TGTGCCAGCAGCTTCAGCGGGGGGGACACCGGGGAGCTGTTTTTT. Amino acids: CASSFSGGDTGELFF. The rearrangement uses TRBV9 and TRBJ2-2; 10 bases align to TRBD2. The V segment lost 4 bases and the J segment 3 bases; nucleotides outside the gene matches: 3. In germline, CDR1 is SGDLS, CDR2 YYNGEE. The CDR3 is 15 residues long.

This clonotype was seen only a few times. The chain combines TRBV6-1 with TRBJ2-7; no clear D gene. Trimming cost V 7 bases and J 4 bases, with 20 bases left between them. CDR3 size: 15 residues. Germline CDR1 reads MNHNS; CDR2 reads SASEGT. The CDR3 protein is CASMGAEVGEYEQYF. DNA for the CDR3: TGTGCCAGCATGGGCGCCGAGGTCGGTGAATACGAGCAGTACTTC.

The rearrangement links TRBV20-1 to TRBJ2-7; D is unresolved. With 3 bases removed from V and 1 base from J, the gap between germline ends came to 4 bases. The CDR3 spans 11 residues. CDR1 is DFQATT and CDR2 is SNEGSKA in the germline V gene (reference sequence). The CDR3 DNA reads TGCAGTGCTAGCCAGTCCTACGAGCAGTACTTC. Amino acid sequence: CSASQSYEQYF.

This clonotype was seen ten or more times. This chain connects TRBV12-3 or TRBV12-4 to TRBJ2-1; 9 bases line up with TRBD2. The V segment lost 3 bases and the J segment 7 bases; nucleotides outside the gene matches: 7. The CDR3 is 15 residues long. The CDR3 DNA reads as TGTGCCAGCAGTTTTATGGCGGGGGGGTTAAATGAGCAGTTCTTC. Its protein product is CASSFMAGGLNEQFF.

This clonotype appeared a few times. The CDR3 here is CASRTDRVLSYEQYF. Here the CDR3 DNA reads TGTGCCAGCAGAACGGACAGGGTCCTCTCCTACGAGCAGTACTTC. The chain employs TRBV28 and TRBJ2-7; TRBD1 matches 8 bases. This CDR3 contains 15 residues. CDR1 is MDHEN, CDR2 SYDVKM, per germline. The V gene end was trimmed by 6 bases and the J gene end by 0 bases; junction bases not matched to a gene: 7.

This clonotype was seen many times. V and J are TRBV5-1 and TRBJ2-7, with D possibly called TRBD1 or TRBD2 (5 bases each). V shed 0 bases and J shed 5 bases, with 15 bases lying between them. The CDR3 consists of 15 residues. CDR1 is SGHRS and CDR2 is YFSETQ in the germline V gene. CDR3 bases: TGCGCCAGCAGCTTGGAGGTTGGGGGAGCTGACGAGCAGTACTTC. Translating it yields CASSLEVGGADEQYF.

CDR3 residues: CAWSEVRVDEKLFF. In DNA, the CDR3 is TGTGCCTGGAGTGAAGTAAGGGTGGATGAAAAACTGTTTTTT. V is TRBV30 and J is TRBJ1-4; D call uncertain. The CDR3 contains 14 residues. V lost 1 base, J lost 6 bases, and 12 bases lay in between. Germline V CDR1 and CDR2: GTSNPN, SVGIG (reference sequence).

The V call is TRBV27, the J call TRBJ1-1, with 7 bases lining up with TRBD1. V was clipped by 5 bases and J by 4 bases; unmatched bases: 4. The CDR3 length is 13 residues. Germline CDR1 is MNHEY and CDR2 is SMNVEV (reference sequence). The DNA for the CDR3 is TGTGCCAGCAGTAGGGGGCCTCGCACTGAAGCTTTCTTT. Translating it yields CASSRGPRTEAFF.

The gene calls are TRBV18 and TRBJ2-3; tentative D call: TRBD1 (5 bases). CDR1 KGHSH and CDR2 LQKENI come from the germline V gene. The CDR3 has 17 amino acids. Trimming shortened V by 2 bases and J by 0 bases, and 15 bases separated the two germline ends. The CDR3 nucleotides read TGTGCCAGCTCACCAGAGACAGTTTTCACTAGCACAGATACGCAGTATTTT. It codes for CASSPETVFTSTDTQYF.

The chain carries TRBV7-2 and TRBJ2-7, with 13 bases lining up with TRBD2. The trim removed 5 bases at V and 5 bases at J, leaving 12 bases unmatched. The CDR3 is made up of 17 amino acids. Germline V CDR1 and CDR2: SGHTA, FQGNSA. CDR3 loop: CASSIRLAGGPRDEQYF. CDR3 in DNA: TGTGCCAGCAGCATCCGACTAGCGGGAGGCCCAAGGGACGAGCAGTACTTC. Using reference TRBV7-2 and TRBJ2-7 for the parts outside the CDR3, the full variable domain is GAGVSQSPSNKVTEKGKDVELRCDPISGHTALYWYRQSLGQGLEFLIYFQGNSAPDKSGLPSDRFSAERTGGSVSTLTIQRTQQEDSAVYLCASSIRLAGGPRDEQYFGPGTRLTVT.

The sample holds a few counts of this clonotype. The chain is built from TRBV12-3 or TRBV12-4 and TRBJ1-1; D uncertain. This CDR3 contains 15 residues. The germline V and J ends were trimmed by 7 bases and 4 bases, with 19 bases remaining between them. The chain's CDR3 is CASTKGSGLGTEAFF. The DNA for the CDR3 is TGTGCCAGCACCAAGGGATCGGGTTTGGGCACTGAAGCTTTCTTT.

The rearrangement links TRBV4-1 to TRBJ1-1, with D hard to call. CDR3 length equals 14 residues. Germline CDR1 is MGHRA and CDR2 is YSYEKL. The germline V and J ends were trimmed by 0 bases and 4 bases, with 9 bases remaining between them. The CDR3 loop is CASSQDPRGTEAFF. As DNA, the CDR3 is TGCGCCAGCAGCCAAGATCCACGGGGCACTGAAGCTTTCTTT.